These 5 T cell receptor beta chains were all obtained from the same sample, sequenced in a study of control samples from healthy donors and cancer patients. Using immunoSEQ multiplex PCR, the repertoire was profiled, and TCRdb retains in-frame clones only, with some absent. The table records about 110,000 clones, roughly 92% of them present only once. The specimen was blood. The receptors originated from a woman younger than 35 in good health.

V gene TRBV27 combines with J gene TRBJ2-7, with 10 bases aligning to TRBD2. Germline values: CDR1 MNHEY, CDR2 SMNVEV (reference sequence). V was clipped by 3 bases and J by 4 bases; unmatched bases: 0. The length of the CDR3 is 13 residues. CDR3 amino acids: CASSLTSGYEQYF. DNA of the CDR3: TGTGCCAGCAGTTTGACTAGCGGGTACGAGCAGTACTTC.

The J gene is TRBJ2-5, the V gene TRBV7-2; D perhaps matches TRBD2 (7 bases). Germline assignment: CDR1 SGHTA and CDR2 FQGNSA. CDR3 length: 15 amino acids. The V gene lost 3 bases and the J gene lost 3 bases, with 14 bases spanning the gap. The CDR3 sequence: CASSLNSGGEETQYF. The DNA of the CDR3 is TGTGCCAGCAGCTTGAATTCGGGGGGCGAAGAGACCCAGTACTTC. The whole variable domain, filled in from reference TRBV7-2 and TRBJ2-5, reads GAGVSQSPSNKVTEKGKDVELRCDPISGHTALYWYRQSLGQGLEFLIYFQGNSAPDKSGLPSDRFSAERTGGSVSTLTIQRTQQEDSAVYLCASSLNSGGEETQYFGPGTRLLVL.

CDR3 sequence reads: CASSVERDYTYEQYF. The CDR3, as DNA: TGTGCCAGCAGCGTAGAGCGGGACTACACCTACGAGCAGTACTTC. The chain joins TRBV9 to TRBJ2-7, with 7 bases lining up with TRBD2. The V gene end was trimmed by 0 bases and the J gene end by 2 bases; junction bases not matched to a gene: 5. The CDR3 covers 15 residues. Germline values: CDR1 SGDLS, CDR2 YYNGEE.

J is TRBJ2-7 and V is TRBV7-2; D is perhaps TRBD1 (5 bases). The CDR3 length is 14 residues. The V gene lost 0 bases and the J gene lost 3 bases, with 9 bases spanning the gap. Germline V CDR1 and CDR2: SGHTA, FQGNSA. CDR3 sequence reads: CASSLAGRDYEQYF. CDR3 sequence (DNA): TGTGCCAGCAGCTTAGCGGGGCGAGACTACGAGCAGTACTTC.

The V and J genes are TRBV5-3 and TRBJ2-3, with 9 positions matching TRBD2. TRBV5-3 is noted as an ORF with a role that remains uncertain. This CDR3 has 15 residues. V lost 4 bases, J lost 1 base, and 4 bases stayed unmatched. The CDR3 nucleotides read TGTGCCAGAAGCGGAATAGCGGGGGGCACAGATACGCAGTATTTT. Protein sequence: CARSGIAGGTDTQYF.